This T cell receptor beta chain was sequenced during a study of blood T cell repertoires in COVID-19. About the research overall: Whether acute or convalescent, the COVID-19 samples came from the United States, Italy and Spain. PBMCs, B-cell-depleted T cells, or T cells provided the cDNA or gDNA that made up the material.

V lost 7 bases, J lost 0 bases, and 3 bases stayed unmatched. CDR1 is LNHDA and CDR2 is SQIVND in the germline V gene (reference sequence). The length of the CDR3 is 15 residues. How the authors handled the data: Amplified reference gene primers provided the basis for estimating nucleated cell counts. TCRdb's table, derived via immunoSEQ multiplex PCR, lists solely in-frame clones and lacks some. The V and J calls and clone size are taken from that table; D and trimming were inferred from the DNA. The data contain about 210,000 clones, 89% of them singletons. This clonotype originated in a woman aged 35 to 49 with acute or convalescent COVID-19. The sample taken for sequencing was peripheral blood. V and J are TRBV19 and TRBJ2-2; 9 nucleotides match TRBD2. This CDR3 reads CASTLAGANTGELFF. As DNA, the CDR3 is TGTGCCAGTACCTTAGCGGGGGCGAACACCGGGGAGCTGTTTTTT. Filled out from reference TRBV19 and TRBJ2-2, the complete variable domain reads DGGITQSPKYLFRKEGQNVTLSCEQNLNHDAMYWYRQDPGQGLRLIYYSQIVNDFQKGDIAEGYSVSREKKESFPLTVTSAQKNPTAFYLCASTLAGANTGELFFGEGSRLTVL.